Described below is a single TCR beta chain sequence and its context. This specimen belongs to a study of blood T cell repertoires in COVID-19. Study-level information: T cells, B-cell-depleted T cells, or PBMCs provided the cDNA or gDNA that served as material.

The CDR3 totals 15 residues. Germline lookup yields CDR1 LGHDT and CDR2 YNNKEL (reference sequence). V gave up 0 bases and J gave up 0 bases, with 9 bases separating them. The method was immunoSEQ multiplex PCR; TCRdb's version includes in-frame clones alone and lacks a portion of them. This sample yields a few hundred thousand clones, of which 70% to 90% are seen a single time; more than 4% belongs to the top ten. Each recovered donor of Cohort 3 presented with two negative PCRs, clearance, or symptom resolution. The sample taken for sequencing was PBMCs or T cells enriched from blood (not recorded which). V and J are TRBV3-1 (or the pseudogene TRBV3-2) and TRBJ2-7, with D uncertain. This receptor was obtained from a woman aged 25 to 39 who had recovered from COVID-19. The CDR3 loop is CASSQDLVSSYEQYF. In DNA form, the CDR3 reads TGTGCCAGCAGCCAAGATCTAGTTAGCTCCTACGAGCAGTACTTC.